These 26 T cell receptor beta chains share one sample of origin, sequenced in a study of brain T cells in children with intractable seizures (dated by TCRdb to about 2021). The time point label of this sample denotes: blood from clinic visit 5 months post-surgery; TSC patient then seizure free. The method behind the library was the immunoSEQ multiplex PCR assay. TCRdb holds this immuneACCESS table with in-frame rearrangements only. Some clones are missing; in checked studies, unresolved V genes explain under half, and the rest has no known cause. Here the sample has under 400,000 clones; more than 85% occur a single time. The ten largest clones take up under 7% of the sample. The source material was peripheral blood, sampled approximately 5 months after surgery. The receptor set was obtained from a boy in the first two years of life with tuberous sclerosis and intractable seizures.

The chain uses TRBV30 and TRBJ1-5; weak D call: TRBD1 (5 bases). The CDR3 has 13 residues. Germline V gene data show CDR1 as GTSNPN and CDR2 as SVGIG (reference sequence). Deletions cut 3 bases from V and 8 bases from J, with 14 bases between. The CDR3 region has the DNA TGTGCCTGGAGCCTCCGGGGGGAGGAGCCCCAGCATTTT. It encodes CAWSLRGEEPQHF.

The chain joins TRBV30 to TRBJ2-5; no reliable D call. The CDR3 covers 12 residues. The germline gives CDR1 GTSNPN, CDR2 SVGIG (reference sequence). Between the trimmed V and J ends, which lost 4 bases and 5 bases, there was a span of 11 bases. CDR3 region: CAWTHGAETQYF. For the CDR3, the DNA is TGTGCCTGGACTCACGGTGCGGAGACCCAGTACTTC.

The CDR3 sequence is CSVAMIGGGSEAFF. Written as DNA, the CDR3 is TGCAGCGTTGCCATGATAGGGGGGGGGTCTGAAGCTTTCTTT. V gene TRBV29-1 combines with J gene TRBJ1-1; tentatively, D is TRBD1 (6 bases). V was clipped by 4 bases and J by 6 bases, with 18 bases between them. Germline lookup yields CDR1 SQVTM and CDR2 ANQGSEA. This CDR3 comprises 14 residues.

A single count supports this clone. The CDR3 loop reads CASSYAGGYTF. The CDR3 nucleotides read TGTGCCAGCAGTTATGCGGGGGGCTACACCTTC. The chain couples TRBV6-5 to TRBJ1-2; unclear D gene. Germline CDR1 MNHEY, CDR2 SVGAGI. Trimming shortened V by 3 bases and J by 8 bases, and 7 bases separated the two germline ends. The CDR3 contains 11 residues.

The chain has TRBV7-9 and TRBJ2-3; no clear D. Trimming pared 7 bases from V and 0 bases from J, leaving 8 bases between. Germline V gene data show CDR1 as SEHNR and CDR2 as FQNEAQ (reference sequence). The CDR3 sequence is 13 residues long. In DNA form, the CDR3 reads TGTGCCAGCAACGAGGCGAGCACAGATACGCAGTATTTT. Protein product: CASNEASTDTQYF.

This clone was counted a single time. This rearrangement joins TRBV13 to TRBJ1-1; no firm D call. Trimming pared 2 bases from V and 5 bases from J, leaving 24 bases between. The CDR3 sequence is 18 residues long. Germline values: CDR1 PRHDT, CDR2 FYEKMQ (reference sequence). Here the CDR3 reads CASSLQPLSPTYGTEAFF. CDR3 bases: TGTGCCAGCAGCTTACAACCCTTAAGCCCGACCTACGGGACTGAAGCTTTCTTT.

The chain uses TRBV12-3 or TRBV12-4 and TRBJ2-2, with D unresolved. The CDR3 extends over 11 amino acids. Trimming removed 9 bases at V and 7 bases at J, with 9 bases between. CDR3: CASETGGELFF. The CDR3 DNA reads as TGTGCCAGTGAGACGGGCGGGGAGCTGTTTTTT.

The chain has TRBV5-6 and TRBJ2-5; maybe TRBD1 (6 bases). Germline assignment: CDR1 SGHDT and CDR2 YYEEEE. This CDR3 has 14 residues. The V end was cut by 4 bases, the J end by 2 bases, with 12 bases between. CDR3 sequence: CASSLGGRQETQYF. The CDR3 DNA reads TGTGCCAGCAGCCTAGGGGGTAGACAAGAGACCCAGTACTTC.

The genes are TRBV12-3 or TRBV12-4 and TRBJ2-7; D uncertain. The CDR3 totals 12 residues. Trimming removed 3 bases at V and 1 base at J, with 4 bases between. Here the CDR3 reads CASSLASYEQYF. The CDR3 DNA reads as TGTGCCAGCAGTTTGGCATCCTACGAGCAGTACTTC.

The rearrangement links TRBV11-2 to TRBJ2-3; D could derive from TRBD1 or TRBD2 (6 bases each). The CDR3 extends over 16 amino acids. V lost 3 bases, J lost 0 bases, and 13 bases lay in between. Germline assignment: CDR1 SGHAT and CDR2 FQNNGV. The CDR3 DNA follows: TGTGCCAGCAGCTTGCGGGACACCCTTAGCACAGATACGCAGTATTTT. This gives the protein CASSLRDTLSTDTQYF. Using reference TRBV11-2 and TRBJ2-3 for the parts outside the CDR3, the full variable domain is EAGVAQSPRYKIIEKRQSVAFWCNPISGHATLYWYQQILGQGPKLLIQFQNNGVVDDSQLPKDRFSAERLKGVDSTLKIQPAKLEDSAVYLCASSLRDTLSTDTQYFGPGTRLTVL.

The rearrangement links TRBV7-3 to TRBJ2-1; a weak D match, TRBD1 (6 bases). Per germline, CDR1 SGHTA and CDR2 FQGTGA. This CDR3 is 15 amino acids long. V was trimmed by 3 bases and J by 6 bases, leaving 15 bases between them. This CDR3 is CASSFDSLDSNEQFF. The CDR3 DNA reads TGTGCCAGCAGCTTTGACAGCTTGGACAGCAATGAGCAGTTCTTC.

The chain combines TRBV4-1 with TRBJ2-3, with TRBD2 matching over 10 bases. This CDR3 spans 15 amino acids. Per the germline V gene, CDR1 is MGHRA and CDR2 is YSYEKL. V gave up 8 bases and J gave up 0 bases; unmatched junction bases: 5. This CDR3 reads CASRGTSVSTDTQYF. In DNA form, the CDR3 reads TGCGCCAGCCGTGGGACTAGCGTAAGCACAGATACGCAGTATTTT.

This chain joins TRBV29-1 and TRBJ1-2, with D maybe TRBD1 (5 bases). The germline V gene has CDR1 SQVTM and CDR2 ANQGSEA. The CDR3 length is 12 residues. The V and J ends lost 5 bases and 6 bases respectively, with 13 bases between them. CDR3 sequence: CSVPPGVNGYTF. CDR3 coding DNA: TGCAGCGTTCCCCCGGGGGTGAATGGCTACACCTTC.

V usage is TRBV7-9 and J usage is TRBJ2-5; the D call may be TRBD1 or TRBD2 (5 bases each). This CDR3 has 16 amino acids. V was cut by 5 bases and J by 0 bases, with 16 bases left in between. Germline V gene data show CDR1 as SEHNR and CDR2 as FQNEAQ (reference sequence). CDR3 sequence: CASSNRDGTDQETQYF. CDR3 in DNA: TGTGCCAGCAGCAATAGAGACGGGACGGACCAAGAGACCCAGTACTTC.

This rearrangement joins TRBV28 to TRBJ2-1, with 9 bases identical to TRBD1. With V trimmed by 3 bases and J by 2 bases, 2 bases remained unmatched. Germline V gene data show CDR1 as MDHEN and CDR2 as SYDVKM. This CDR3 contains 15 residues. The CDR3, as DNA: TGTGCCAGCAGTTTGAGACAGGGGGCCTACAATGAGCAGTTCTTC. Encoded protein: CASSLRQGAYNEQFF.

The chain uses TRBV12-1 and TRBJ2-1; TRBD2, as called in the table, went unchecked against the DNA. TRBV12-1 is a recognized pseudogene. The CDR3 consists of 16 residues. The CDR3 DNA reads as TGTGCCAGCGGGACTAGCGGGGGTGAGTCCTACAATGAGCAGTTCTTC. It yields the protein CASGTSGGESYNEQFF.

This chain joins TRBV25-1 and TRBJ2-7; D is undetermined. Germline V gives CDR1 MGHDK, CDR2 SYGVNS. The CDR3 consists of 14 residues. V lost 0 bases and J lost 2, with 8 bases in between. CDR3 region: CASSEYGQAYEQYF. The CDR3 DNA reads TGTGCCAGCAGTGAATACGGCCAGGCCTACGAGCAGTACTTC.

The V call is TRBV3-1 (or the pseudogene TRBV3-2), the J call TRBJ2-1; D possibly corresponds to TRBD2 (6 bases). The V gene lost 4 bases and the J gene lost 8 bases, with 21 bases spanning the gap. Germline V gives CDR1 LGHDT, CDR2 YNNKEL (reference sequence). The CDR3 runs 16 residues. The CDR3 coding sequence is TGTGCCAGCAGCCCGCCCCTCCGGGAGTTGATCGATGAGCAGTTCTTC. Amino acids: CASSPPLRELIDEQFF.

The J gene is TRBJ2-1, the V gene TRBV7-6; 9 bases agree with TRBD2. V was pared by 3 bases and J by 4 bases, with 7 bases of the junction left unmatched. This CDR3 is 16 amino acids long. Per the germline V gene, CDR1 is SGHVS and CDR2 is FNYEAQ. CDR3 in amino acids: CASSLTSGIQYNEQFF. In DNA, the CDR3 is TGTGCCAGCAGCTTGACTAGCGGTATACAATACAATGAGCAGTTCTTC.

This clone was seen more than once but under ten times. The gene calls are TRBV10-1 and TRBJ2-7; a weak D match, TRBD1 (5 bases). Germline CDR1 is WNHNN and CDR2 is SYGVQD (reference sequence). V was cut by 11 bases and J by 7 bases, with 21 bases left in between. The CDR3 extends over 13 amino acids. In nucleotides, the CDR3 is TGCGCCGGGGCGCCGGGTCCCTTGGGGGAGCAGTACTTC. The encoded protein is CAGAPGPLGEQYF.

The chain couples TRBV7-4 to TRBJ2-3; a possible D gene is TRBD2 (6 bases). Trimming stripped 8 bases from V and 1 base from J, with 28 bases between. The length of the CDR3 is 19 residues. Germline CDR1 is SGHVT and CDR2 is SQSDAQ. The CDR3 here is CASRPYRVGGGIGTDTQYF. The CDR3 DNA follows: TGTGCCAGCCGGCCATATCGGGTAGGTGGGGGGATCGGCACAGATACGCAGTATTTT.

This clone is a singleton in its sample. The chain links TRBV6-5 to TRBJ2-3; 9 bases line up with TRBD2. This CDR3 comprises 15 residues. With 0 bases clipped from V and 3 bases from J, the junction kept 1 base outside the gene matches. Germline values: CDR1 MNHEY, CDR2 SVGAGI. CDR3 residues: CASSYSSGRTDTQYF. The CDR3 DNA is TGTGCCAGCAGTTACTCTAGCGGGAGAACAGATACGCAGTATTTT.

This CDR3 reads CASSQDRGYGYTF. As DNA, the CDR3 is TGCGCCAGCAGCCAAGATCGGGGATATGGCTACACCTTC. This chain uses TRBV4-1 with TRBJ1-2; no reliable D call. Trimming pared 0 bases from V and 5 bases from J, leaving 7 bases between. The CDR3 extends over 13 amino acids. Germline CDR1 is MGHRA and CDR2 is YSYEKL.

This clone has just one count. The chain links TRBV5-6 to TRBJ1-4; weak D call: TRBD1 (5 bases). The CDR3 length is 13 residues. Trimming removed 4 bases at V and 11 bases at J, with 15 bases between. Germline values: CDR1 SGHDT, CDR2 YYEEEE. The CDR3 protein is CASSRPAGGKLFF. As DNA, the CDR3 is TGTGCCAGCAGCAGACCCGCGGGGGGGAAACTGTTTTTT.

The rearrangement links TRBV28 to TRBJ2-1; tentatively, D is TRBD1 (6 bases). The CDR3 has 14 amino acids. CDR1 and CDR2 (germline): MDHEN, SYDVKM. Trimming removed 4 bases from V and 8 bases from J, with 15 bases in between. The CDR3 spells CASSSTGLLDEQFF. The CDR3 DNA is TGTGCCAGCAGTTCAACAGGGTTATTAGATGAGCAGTTCTTC.

The chain links TRBV30 to TRBJ1-4; 10 positions agree with TRBD1. CDR1 GTSNPN and CDR2 SVGIG come from the germline V gene (reference sequence). Trimming cost V 2 bases and J 5 bases; bases outside gene matches: 2. The length of the CDR3 is 14 residues. Here the CDR3 DNA reads TGTGCCTGGAGTTGGGGACAGGGGAATGAAAAACTGTTTTTT. It encodes CAWSWGQGNEKLFF.